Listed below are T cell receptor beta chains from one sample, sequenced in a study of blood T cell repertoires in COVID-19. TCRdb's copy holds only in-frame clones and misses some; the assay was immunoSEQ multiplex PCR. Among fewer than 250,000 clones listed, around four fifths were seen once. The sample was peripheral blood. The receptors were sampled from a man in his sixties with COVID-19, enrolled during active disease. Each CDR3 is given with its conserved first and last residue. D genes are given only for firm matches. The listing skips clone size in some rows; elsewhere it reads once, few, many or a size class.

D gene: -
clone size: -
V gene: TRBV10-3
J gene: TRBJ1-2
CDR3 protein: CAISWGGEDGYTF
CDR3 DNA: TGTGCCATCAGCTGGGGTGGGGAGGATGGCTACACCTTC

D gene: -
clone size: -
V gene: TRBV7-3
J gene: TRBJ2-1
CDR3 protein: CASSSGSRNEQFF
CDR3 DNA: TGTGCCAGCAGCTCCGGGTCGCGAAATGAGCAGTTCTTC

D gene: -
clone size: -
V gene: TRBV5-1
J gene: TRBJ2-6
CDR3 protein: CASSLSSGANVLTF
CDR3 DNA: TGCGCCAGCAGCCTTTCCTCTGGGGCCAACGTCCTGACTTTC

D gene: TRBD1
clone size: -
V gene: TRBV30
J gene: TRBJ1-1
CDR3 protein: CAWSSGGLGTEAFF
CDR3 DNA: TGTGCCTGGTCTTCAGGGGGCTTGGGGACTGAAGCTTTCTTT

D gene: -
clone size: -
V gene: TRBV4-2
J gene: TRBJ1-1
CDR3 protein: CASSQDSYTEAFF
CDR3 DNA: TGTGCCAGCAGCCAAGATTCGTACACTGAAGCTTTCTTT

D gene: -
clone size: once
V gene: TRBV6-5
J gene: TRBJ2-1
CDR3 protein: CASSLTPIYNEQFF
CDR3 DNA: TGTGCCAGCAGCCTGACACCCATCTACAATGAGCAGTTCTTC

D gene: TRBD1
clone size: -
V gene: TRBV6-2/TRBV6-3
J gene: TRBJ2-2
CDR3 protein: CASSRWTGSAGELFF
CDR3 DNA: TGTGCCAGCAGCCGTTGGACAGGTTCGGCCGGGGAGCTGTTTTTT

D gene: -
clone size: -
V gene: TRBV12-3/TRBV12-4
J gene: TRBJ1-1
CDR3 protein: CASSLTGNTEAFF
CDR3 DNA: TGTGCCAGCAGTTTAACGGGGAACACTGAAGCTTTCTTT

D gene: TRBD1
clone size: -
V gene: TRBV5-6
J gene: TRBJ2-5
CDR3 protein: CASSSNSGTEYQETQYF
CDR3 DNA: TGTGCCAGCAGCAGTAATTCCGGGACAGAGTACCAAGAGACCCAGTACTTC

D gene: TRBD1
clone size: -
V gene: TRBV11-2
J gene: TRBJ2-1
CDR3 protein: CASSSRDRSQHEQFF
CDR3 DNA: TGTGCCAGCAGCTCCCGGGACAGATCTCAGCATGAGCAGTTCTTC

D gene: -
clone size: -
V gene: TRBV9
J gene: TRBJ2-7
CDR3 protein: CASSLQGLPYEQYF
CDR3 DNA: TGTGCCAGCAGCCTTCAGGGGCTCCCCTACGAGCAGTACTTC

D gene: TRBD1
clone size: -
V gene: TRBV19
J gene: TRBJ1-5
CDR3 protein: CASSSLGQGSLQPQHF
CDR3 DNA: TGTGCCAGTAGTTCGCTTGGACAGGGCTCGCTCCAGCCCCAGCATTTT

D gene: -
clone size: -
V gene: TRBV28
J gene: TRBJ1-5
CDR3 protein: CASSLFSGSYSNQPQHF
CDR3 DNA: TGTGCCAGCAGTTTATTTTCGGGGTCCTATAGCAATCAGCCCCAGCATTTT

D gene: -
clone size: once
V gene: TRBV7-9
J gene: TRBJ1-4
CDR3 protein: CASSLPTASEKLFF
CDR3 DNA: TGTGCCAGCAGCCTCCCGACAGCGAGTGAAAAACTGTTTTTT

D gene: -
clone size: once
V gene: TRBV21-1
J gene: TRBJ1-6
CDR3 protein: CASSKRKPGPQGLSSYNSPLHF
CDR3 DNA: TGTGCCAGCAGCAAAAGGAAACCGGGCCCTCAGGGCCTAAGCTCCTATAATTCACCCCTCCACTTT

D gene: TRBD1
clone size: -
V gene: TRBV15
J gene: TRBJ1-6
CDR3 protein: CATSRIGGGEGNSPLHF
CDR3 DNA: TGTGCCACCAGCCGGATAGGAGGGGGCGAAGGTAATTCACCCCTCCACTTT

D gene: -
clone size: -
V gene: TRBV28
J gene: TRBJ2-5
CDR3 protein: CAISGVGETQYF
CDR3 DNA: TGTGCCATCTCGGGAGTCGGGGAGACCCAGTACTTC

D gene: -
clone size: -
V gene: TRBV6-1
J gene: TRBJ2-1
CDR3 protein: CASSEPGNNEQFF
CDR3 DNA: TGTGCCAGCAGTGAACCGGGAAACAATGAGCAGTTCTTC

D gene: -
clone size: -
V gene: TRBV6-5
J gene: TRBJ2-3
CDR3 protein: CASSSSIFTDTQYF
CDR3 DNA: TGTGCCAGCAGTTCCTCAATATTCACAGATACGCAGTATTTT

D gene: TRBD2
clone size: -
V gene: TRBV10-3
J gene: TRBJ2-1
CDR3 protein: CAISLTGTKNEQFF
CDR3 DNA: TGTGCCATCAGTTTAACCGGGACTAAAAATGAGCAGTTCTTC

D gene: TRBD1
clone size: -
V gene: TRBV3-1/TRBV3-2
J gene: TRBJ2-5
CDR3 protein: CASSQTGTGGLETQYF
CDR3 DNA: TGTGCCAGCAGCCAAACCGGGACAGGGGGCTTAGAGACCCAGTACTTC

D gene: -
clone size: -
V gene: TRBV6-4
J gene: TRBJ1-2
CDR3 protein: CASSDSSRNIYGYTF
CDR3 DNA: TGTGCCAGCAGTGACTCATCGCGGAATATCTATGGCTACACCTTC

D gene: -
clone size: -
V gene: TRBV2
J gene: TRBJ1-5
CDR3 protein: CASSPKGDNQPQHF
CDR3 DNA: TGTGCCAGCAGTCCGAAAGGGGACAATCAGCCCCAGCATTTT

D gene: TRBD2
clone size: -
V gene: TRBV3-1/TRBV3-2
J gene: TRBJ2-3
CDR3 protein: CASSHQTGTSGTDTQYF
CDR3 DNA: TGTGCCAGCAGCCACCAAACCGGGACTAGCGGCACAGATACGCAGTATTTT

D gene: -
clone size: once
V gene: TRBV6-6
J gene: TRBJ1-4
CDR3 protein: CASGQTRREKLFF
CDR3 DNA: TGTGCCAGCGGACAGACACGGCGGGAAAAACTGTTTTTT

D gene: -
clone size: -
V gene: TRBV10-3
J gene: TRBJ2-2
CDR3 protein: CATTGDTGELFF
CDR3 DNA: TGTGCCACGACGGGGGACACCGGGGAGCTGTTTTTT

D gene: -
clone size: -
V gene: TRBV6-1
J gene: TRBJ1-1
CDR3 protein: CASSLRGGTEAFF
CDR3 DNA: TGTGCCAGCAGTCTGAGAGGGGGCACTGAAGCTTTCTTT

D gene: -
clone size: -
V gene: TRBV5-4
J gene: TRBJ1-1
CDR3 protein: CASSLALSTEAFF
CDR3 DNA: TGTGCCAGCAGCTTGGCCCTCTCTACTGAAGCTTTCTTT

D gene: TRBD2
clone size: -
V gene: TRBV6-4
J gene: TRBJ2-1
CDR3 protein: CASSRTSGSRNEQFF
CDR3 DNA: TGTGCCAGCAGTCGGACTAGCGGGAGTAGAAATGAGCAGTTCTTC

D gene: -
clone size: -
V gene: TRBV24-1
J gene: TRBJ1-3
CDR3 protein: CATSDSQLSGNTIYF
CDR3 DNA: TGTGCCACCAGTGATTCTCAGTTGTCTGGAAACACCATATATTTT

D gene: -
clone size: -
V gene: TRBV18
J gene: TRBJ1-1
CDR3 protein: CASSPAGSMNTEAFF
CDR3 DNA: TGTGCCAGCTCACCCGCAGGCAGTATGAACACTGAAGCTTTCTTT

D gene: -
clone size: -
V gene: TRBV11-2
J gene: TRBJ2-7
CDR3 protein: CASSLASAYEQYF
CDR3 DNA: TGTGCCAGCAGCTTAGCTAGCGCCTACGAGCAGTACTTC

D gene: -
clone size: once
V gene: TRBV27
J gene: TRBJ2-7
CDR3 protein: CASRDLRARYEQYF
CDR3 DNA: TGTGCCAGCAGAGATCTGAGGGCTAGGTACGAGCAGTACTTC

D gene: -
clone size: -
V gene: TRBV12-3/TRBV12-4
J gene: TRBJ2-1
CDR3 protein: CATGRRNGAEQFF
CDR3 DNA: TGTGCCACTGGCAGGCGAAATGGTGCTGAGCAGTTCTTC

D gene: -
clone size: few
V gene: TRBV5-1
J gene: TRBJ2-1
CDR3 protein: CASSTRDLGEQFF
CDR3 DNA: TGCGCCAGCAGCACCCGGGACTTAGGTGAGCAGTTCTTC

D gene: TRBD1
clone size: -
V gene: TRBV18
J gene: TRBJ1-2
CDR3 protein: CASSPPTGSYGYTF
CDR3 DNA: TGTGCCAGCTCACCACCGACAGGGAGCTATGGCTACACCTTC

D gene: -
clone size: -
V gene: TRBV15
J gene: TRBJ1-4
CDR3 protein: CATSRDQEVTVEKLFF
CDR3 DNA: TGTGCCACCAGCAGAGATCAGGAAGTAACGGTGGAAAAACTGTTTTTT

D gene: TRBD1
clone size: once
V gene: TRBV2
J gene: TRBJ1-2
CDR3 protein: CASSAAGQGGGYTF
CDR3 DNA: TGTGCCAGCAGTGCCGCGGGACAGGGAGGTGGCTACACCTTC

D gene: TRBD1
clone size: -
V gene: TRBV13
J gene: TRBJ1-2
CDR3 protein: CASSLGLGQGHGYTF
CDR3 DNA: TGTGCCAGCAGCTTAGGCCTAGGACAGGGGCATGGCTACACCTTC

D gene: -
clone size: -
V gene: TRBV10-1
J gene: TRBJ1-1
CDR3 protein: CASSDRGGTEAFF
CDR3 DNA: TGCGCCAGCAGTGATCGAGGGGGCACTGAAGCTTTCTTT

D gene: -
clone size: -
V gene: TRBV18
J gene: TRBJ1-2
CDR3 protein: CASSPGGISYGYTF
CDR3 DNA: TGTGCCAGCTCACCAGGAGGGATCTCCTATGGCTACACCTTC

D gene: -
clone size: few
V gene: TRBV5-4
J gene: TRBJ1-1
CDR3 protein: CASSLRGKGGRTEAFF
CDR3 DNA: TGTGCCAGCAGCCTCCGGGGTAAAGGCGGTCGCACTGAAGCTTTCTTT

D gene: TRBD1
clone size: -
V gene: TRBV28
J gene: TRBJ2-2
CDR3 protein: CASSLRGQGNTGELFF
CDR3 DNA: TGTGCCAGCAGTTTACGGGGACAGGGGAACACCGGGGAGCTGTTTTTT

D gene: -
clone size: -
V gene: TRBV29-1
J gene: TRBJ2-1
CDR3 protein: CSVEDGGDNEQFF
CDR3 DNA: TGCAGCGTTGAAGACGGAGGGGACAATGAGCAGTTCTTC

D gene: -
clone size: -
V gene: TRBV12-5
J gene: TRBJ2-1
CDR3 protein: CASGRQVVENNEQFF
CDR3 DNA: TGTGCTAGTGGTCGCCAGGTTGTAGAGAACAATGAGCAGTTCTTC

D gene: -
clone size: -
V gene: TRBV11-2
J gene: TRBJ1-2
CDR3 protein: CASSSRQSGYTF
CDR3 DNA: TGTGCCAGCAGCTCAAGACAGAGTGGCTACACCTTC

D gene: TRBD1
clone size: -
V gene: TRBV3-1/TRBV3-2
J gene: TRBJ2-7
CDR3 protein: CASGGTGPRGEQYF
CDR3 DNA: TGTGCCAGCGGAGGGACAGGACCTCGAGGAGAGCAGTACTTC

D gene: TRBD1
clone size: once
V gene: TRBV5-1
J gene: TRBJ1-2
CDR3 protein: CASSPGQGRSGYTF
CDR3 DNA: TGCGCCAGCAGCCCGGGACAGGGGAGGAGTGGCTACACCTTC

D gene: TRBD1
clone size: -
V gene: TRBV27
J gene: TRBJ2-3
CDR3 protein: CASSLSGQGARTDTQYF
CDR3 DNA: TGTGCCAGCAGTCTATCGGGACAGGGGGCGCGTACAGATACGCAGTATTTT

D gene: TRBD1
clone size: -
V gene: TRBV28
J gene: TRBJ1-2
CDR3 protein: CASSLVGTGKNYTF
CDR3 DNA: TGTGCCAGCAGTTTAGTTGGGACAGGGAAAAACTACACCTTC

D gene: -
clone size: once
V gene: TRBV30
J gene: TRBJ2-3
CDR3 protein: CAWSLQGLTDTQYF
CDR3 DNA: TGTGCCTGGAGTCTACAGGGTCTTACAGATACGCAGTATTTT

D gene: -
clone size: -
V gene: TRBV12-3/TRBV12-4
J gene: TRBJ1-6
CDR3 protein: CASSFWGQSPLHF
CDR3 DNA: TGTGCCAGCAGCTTCTGGGGACAATCACCCCTCCACTTT

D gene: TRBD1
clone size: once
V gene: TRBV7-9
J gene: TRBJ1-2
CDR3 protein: CASSLQGAADYGYTF
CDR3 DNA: TGTGCCAGCAGTTTACAGGGGGCCGCCGACTATGGCTACACCTTC

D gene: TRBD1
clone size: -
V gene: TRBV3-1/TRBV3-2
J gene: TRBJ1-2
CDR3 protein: CASSARRGDRDPYGYTF
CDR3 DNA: TGTGCCAGCAGCGCCCGGCGAGGGGACAGGGACCCCTATGGCTACACCTTC

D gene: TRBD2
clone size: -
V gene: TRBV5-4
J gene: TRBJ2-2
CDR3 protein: CASSLLAGNTGELFF
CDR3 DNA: TGTGCCAGCAGCTTACTAGCGGGAAACACCGGGGAGCTGTTTTTT

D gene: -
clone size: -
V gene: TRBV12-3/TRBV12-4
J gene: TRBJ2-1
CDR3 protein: CASALGRYNEQFF
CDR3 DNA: TGTGCCAGCGCTCTTGGCCGCTACAATGAGCAGTTCTTC

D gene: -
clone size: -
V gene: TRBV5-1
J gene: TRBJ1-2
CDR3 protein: CASSPSTTGGGYTF
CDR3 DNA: TGCGCCAGCAGCCCGAGCACTACCGGGGGGGGCTACACCTTC

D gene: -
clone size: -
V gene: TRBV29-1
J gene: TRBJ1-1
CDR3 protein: CSVLGEGTEAFF
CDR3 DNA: TGCAGCGTTCTCGGGGAGGGAACTGAAGCTTTCTTT

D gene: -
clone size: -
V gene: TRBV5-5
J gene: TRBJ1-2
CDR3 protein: CASSRTVEANYGYTF
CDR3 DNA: TGTGCCAGCAGCCGGACAGTCGAAGCTAACTATGGCTACACCTTC

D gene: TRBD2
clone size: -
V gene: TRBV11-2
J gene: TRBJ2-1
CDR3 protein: CASSSWGEGRDEQFF
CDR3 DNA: TGTGCCAGCAGCTCCTGGGGGGAGGGCCGCGATGAGCAGTTCTTC